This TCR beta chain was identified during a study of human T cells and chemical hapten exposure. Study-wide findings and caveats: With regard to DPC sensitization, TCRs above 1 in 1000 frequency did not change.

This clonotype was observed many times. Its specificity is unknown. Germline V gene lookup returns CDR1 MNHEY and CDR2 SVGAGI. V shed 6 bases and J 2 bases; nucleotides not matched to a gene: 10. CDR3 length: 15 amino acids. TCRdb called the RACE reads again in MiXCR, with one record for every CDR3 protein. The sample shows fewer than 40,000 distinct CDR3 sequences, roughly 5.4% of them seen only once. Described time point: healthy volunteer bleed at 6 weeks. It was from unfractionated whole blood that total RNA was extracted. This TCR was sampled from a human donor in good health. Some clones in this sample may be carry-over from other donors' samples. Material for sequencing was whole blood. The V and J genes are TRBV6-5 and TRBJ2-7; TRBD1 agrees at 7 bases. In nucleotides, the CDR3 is TGTGCCAGCAGCTCCTCTGGGGGACAGACCTACGAGCAGTACTTC. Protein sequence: CASSSSGGQTYEQYF.